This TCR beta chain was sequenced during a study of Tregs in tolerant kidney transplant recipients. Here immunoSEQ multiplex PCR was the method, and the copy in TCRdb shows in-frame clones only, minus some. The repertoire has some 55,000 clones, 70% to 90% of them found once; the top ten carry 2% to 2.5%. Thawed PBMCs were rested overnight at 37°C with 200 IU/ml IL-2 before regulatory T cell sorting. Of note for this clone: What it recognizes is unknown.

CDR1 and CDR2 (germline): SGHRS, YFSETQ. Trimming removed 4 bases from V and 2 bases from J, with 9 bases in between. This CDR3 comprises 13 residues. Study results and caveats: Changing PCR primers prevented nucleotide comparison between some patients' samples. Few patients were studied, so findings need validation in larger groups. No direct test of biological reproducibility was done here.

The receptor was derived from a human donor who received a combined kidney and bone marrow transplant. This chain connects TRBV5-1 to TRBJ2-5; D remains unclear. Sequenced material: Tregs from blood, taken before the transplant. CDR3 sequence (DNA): TGCGCCAGCAGCCGGACCGGTCAAGAGACCCAGTACTTC. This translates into CASSRTGQETQYF.